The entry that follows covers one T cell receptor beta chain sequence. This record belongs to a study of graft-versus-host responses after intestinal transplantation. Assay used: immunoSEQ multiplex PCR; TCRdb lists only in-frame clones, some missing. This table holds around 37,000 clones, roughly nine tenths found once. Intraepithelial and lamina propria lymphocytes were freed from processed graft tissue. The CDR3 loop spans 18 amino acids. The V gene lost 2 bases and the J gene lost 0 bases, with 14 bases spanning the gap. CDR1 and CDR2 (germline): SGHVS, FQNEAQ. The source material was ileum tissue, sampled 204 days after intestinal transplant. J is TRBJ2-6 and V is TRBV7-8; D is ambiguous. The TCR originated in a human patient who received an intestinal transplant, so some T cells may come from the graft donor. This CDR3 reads CASSLNAGSFSGANVLTF. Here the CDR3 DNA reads TGTGCCAGCAGCTTAAATGCAGGTTCATTCTCTGGGGCCAACGTCCTGACTTTC.